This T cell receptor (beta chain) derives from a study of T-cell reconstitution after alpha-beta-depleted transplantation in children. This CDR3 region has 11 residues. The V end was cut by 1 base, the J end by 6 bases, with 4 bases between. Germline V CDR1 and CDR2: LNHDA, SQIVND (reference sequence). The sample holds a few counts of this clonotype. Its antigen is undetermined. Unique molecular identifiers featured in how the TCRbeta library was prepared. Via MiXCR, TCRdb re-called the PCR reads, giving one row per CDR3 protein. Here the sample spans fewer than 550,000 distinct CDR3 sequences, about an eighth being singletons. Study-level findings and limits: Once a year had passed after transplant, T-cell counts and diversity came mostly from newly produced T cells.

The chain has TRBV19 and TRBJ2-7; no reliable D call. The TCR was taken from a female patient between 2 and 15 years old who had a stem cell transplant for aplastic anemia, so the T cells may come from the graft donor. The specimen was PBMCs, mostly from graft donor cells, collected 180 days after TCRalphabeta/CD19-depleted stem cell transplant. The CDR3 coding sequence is TGTGCCAGTAGTATAGGTGTCGAGCAGTACTTC. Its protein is CASSIGVEQYF. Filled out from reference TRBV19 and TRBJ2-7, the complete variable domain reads DGGITQSPKYLFRKEGQNVTLSCEQNLNHDAMYWYRQDPGQGLRLIYYSQIVNDFQKGDIAEGYSVSREKKESFPLTVTSAQKNPTAFYLCASSIGVEQYFGPGTRLTVT.